These T cell receptor beta chains were read from a single sample in a study of blood T cell repertoires in COVID-19. TCRdb's table, derived via immunoSEQ multiplex PCR, lists solely in-frame clones and lacks some. This table holds tens of thousands of clones, about 91% found once. The sequenced material came from peripheral blood. The receptors originated from a man between 60 and 70 years old with active COVID-19. Each CDR3 is given with its conserved first and last residue. A D gene is named only where the DNA matches it firmly. A clone size is listed for some rows: how often the clone was seen (once, few, many), or a class if it is expanded.

clone size,V gene,D gene,J gene,CDR3 protein,CDR3 DNA
.,TRBV11-2,.,TRBJ2-2,CASSFYGGDAGELFF,TGTGCCAGCAGCTTTTACGGGGGAGATGCCGGGGAGCTGTTTTTT
few,TRBV18,.,TRBJ2-7,CASSPRDRHEQYF,TGTGCCAGCTCACCGCGAGACAGGCACGAGCAGTACTTC
.,TRBV10-3,.,TRBJ1-2,CAISATGPHGYTF,TGTGCCATCAGTGCGACAGGCCCTCATGGCTACACCTTC
.,TRBV6-2/TRBV6-3,TRBD2,TRBJ2-1,CASSYSAGVPPFF,TGTGCCAGCAGTTACTCGGCGGGAGTCCCTCCGTTCTTC
.,TRBV6-5,TRBD2,TRBJ2-1,CASSYAGLAEYNEQFF,TGTGCCAGCAGTTACGCGGGACTAGCGGAGTACAATGAGCAGTTCTTC
.,TRBV5-5,TRBD2,TRBJ2-3,CASSLASGSPDTQYF,TGTGCCAGCAGCTTGGCTAGCGGGAGCCCAGATACGCAGTATTTT
.,TRBV27,TRBD1,TRBJ2-3,CASSSPRQGADTQYF,TGTGCCAGCAGTTCCCCCCGACAGGGAGCAGATACGCAGTATTTT
.,TRBV2,.,TRBJ2-1,CASTSGRAGNEQFF,TGTGCCAGCACTTCGGGCCGCGCGGGTAATGAGCAGTTCTTC
.,TRBV16,.,TRBJ2-7,CASSLRGSEQYF,TGTGCCAGCAGTCTTCGAGGGTCCGAGCAGTACTTC
.,TRBV3-1/TRBV3-2,TRBD2,TRBJ2-3,CASSQPGLAGGGASTDTQYF,TGTGCCAGCAGCCAACCGGGACTAGCGGGAGGTGGCGCTAGCACAGATACGCAGTATTTT
.,TRBV4-1,TRBD2,TRBJ2-1,CASSQGLAGWKFF,TGCGCCAGCAGCCAAGGACTAGCGGGATGGAAATTCTTC
.,TRBV7-2,.,TRBJ2-7,CASSLGGLSYEQYF,TGTGCCAGCAGCTTAGGCGGATTATCCTACGAGCAGTACTTC
.,TRBV14,.,TRBJ2-1,CASSQAMRSSSYNEQFF,TGTGCCAGCAGCCAAGCTATGCGTTCTAGCTCCTACAATGAGCAGTTCTTC
few,TRBV3-1/TRBV3-2,.,TRBJ2-7,CASSQAAYFSYEQYF,TGTGCCAGCAGCCAAGCTGCCTACTTCTCCTACGAGCAGTACTTC
once,TRBV5-6,.,TRBJ2-2,CASSPARGAGTGELFF,TGTGCCAGCAGCCCGGCTCGGGGGGCAGGGACCGGGGAGCTGTTTTTT
.,TRBV28,.,TRBJ2-3,CASSRLRTVSTDTQYF,TGTGCCAGCAGTCGACTCCGGACAGTTAGCACAGATACGCAGTATTTT
.,TRBV7-6,.,TRBJ2-2,CASSLYTNTGELFF,TGTGCCAGCAGCTTGTATACGAACACCGGGGAGCTGTTTTTT
once,TRBV5-4,TRBD1,TRBJ2-2,CASSIQGSGELFF,TGTGCCAGCAGCATACAGGGGTCCGGGGAGCTGTTTTTT
.,TRBV4-2,.,TRBJ2-1,CASSPPGLPLNEQFF,TGTGCCAGCAGCCCTCCGGGACTGCCTTTAAATGAGCAGTTCTTC
.,TRBV28,.,TRBJ1-2,CASSWRIYGYTF,TGTGCCAGCAGTTGGAGGATCTATGGCTACACCTTC
.,TRBV5-4,TRBD2,TRBJ2-1,CASSLRSSGKLTEQFF,TGTGCCAGCAGCTTGCGATCTAGCGGGAAGTTGACTGAGCAGTTCTTC
.,TRBV6-5,.,TRBJ1-2,CASSYSAGGAKGYTF,TGTGCCAGCAGTTACTCTGCGGGGGGGGCCAAGGGCTACACCTTC
few,TRBV7-6,.,TRBJ2-5,CASSSGDWGQETQYF,TGTGCCAGCAGCTCTGGGGACTGGGGTCAAGAGACCCAGTACTTC
.,TRBV14,.,TRBJ2-7,CASSQYLYEQYF,TGTGCCAGCAGCCAATATTTATACGAGCAGTACTTC
.,TRBV29-1,TRBD1,TRBJ1-2,CSVVGTEYGYTF,TGCAGCGTTGTCGGGACAGAGTATGGCTACACCTTC
.,TRBV4-1,TRBD1,TRBJ1-3,CASSQERLQGDGNTIYF,TGCGCCAGCAGCCAAGAGCGATTACAGGGGGACGGAAACACCATATATTTT
.,TRBV23-1,TRBD1,TRBJ1-4,CASSQPGQGMPNEKLFF,TGCGCCAGCAGTCAACCGGGACAGGGAATGCCTAATGAAAAACTGTTTTTT
.,TRBV20-1,TRBD2,TRBJ2-7,CSASKAGAYEQYF,TGCAGTGCTAGTAAAGCGGGAGCCTACGAGCAGTACTTC